This passage covers 32 T cell receptor beta chains from one sample sequenced in a study of blood T cell repertoires in COVID-19. Generated by immunoSEQ multiplex PCR, the TCRdb table keeps only in-frame clones and is missing some. The table has around 200,000 clones, around 88% seen once; the top ten hold roughly 7.8%. Sequenced material: peripheral blood. The receptors come from a man in his forties with active or convalescent COVID-19.

This clone was recorded a few times. The rearrangement joins TRBV27 to TRBJ1-1; no reliable D call. The V gene lost 4 bases and the J gene lost 3 bases, with 9 bases spanning the gap. The CDR3 has 13 amino acids. Germline V gene lookup returns CDR1 MNHEY and CDR2 SMNVEV (reference sequence). CDR3 residues: CASSSNFYTEAFF. As DNA, the CDR3 is TGTGCCAGCAGTTCTAACTTTTACACTGAAGCTTTCTTT.

This sequence joins TRBV15 and TRBJ1-1; 7 bases line up with TRBD1. The germline V gene encodes CDR1 LNHNV and CDR2 YYDKDF (reference sequence). The CDR3 covers 15 residues. The J segment lost 5 bases and the V segment lost 0 bases, leaving 6 bases of the junction unmatched. The CDR3 loop is CATSRDGGGVTEAFF. CDR3 sequence (DNA): TGTGCCACCAGCAGAGATGGAGGGGGCGTGACTGAAGCTTTCTTT.

The CDR3 nucleotides are TGTGCCAGCAGGGGGGAGACAGGACCCTACGAGCAGTACTTC. Translation: CASRGETGPYEQYF. The rearrangement uses TRBV27 and TRBJ2-7; a weak D match, TRBD1 (6 bases). The V gene's germline CDR1 is MNHEY and CDR2 SMNVEV (reference sequence). The CDR3 length is 14 residues. Deletions cut 6 bases from V and 2 bases from J, with 14 bases between.

The CDR3 loop reads CASSLVESPGNTIYF. The CDR3 nucleotides are TGCGCCAGCAGCTTGGTGGAGTCGCCCGGAAACACCATATATTTT. The chain employs TRBV5-1 and TRBJ1-3; D unclear. The V end was cut by 0 bases, the J end by 4 bases, with 11 bases between. This CDR3 has 15 residues. The germline gives CDR1 SGHRS, CDR2 YFSETQ. Combining the CDR3 with reference TRBV5-1 and TRBJ1-3 gives the whole variable domain KAGVTQTPRYLIKTRGQQVTLSCSPISGHRSVSWYQQTPGQGLQFLFEYFSETQRNKGNFPGRFSGRQFSNSRSEMNVSTLELGDSALYLCASSLVESPGNTIYFGEGSWLTVV.

The CDR3 here is CAWSKGAYGYTF. The CDR3 region has the DNA TGTGCCTGGAGTAAGGGGGCTTATGGCTACACCTTC. V is TRBV30 and J is TRBJ1-2; the match to TRBD1 covers 7 bases. Trimming removed 2 bases from V and 5 bases from J; junction bases left unmatched: 2. Per the germline V gene, CDR1 is GTSNPN and CDR2 is SVGIG (reference sequence). This CDR3 is 12 amino acids long.

CDR3 sequence (DNA): TGTGCCAGTACCCTAGGGCTCGCACAGGGGATCCAGTTTGGCTACACCTTC. Translation: CASTLGLAQGIQFGYTF. The chain has TRBV19 and TRBJ1-2, with 7 bases fitting TRBD1. The CDR3 totals 17 residues. The V and J ends lost 7 bases and 7 bases, in that order; junction bases with no gene match: 21. CDR1 is LNHDA and CDR2 is SQIVND in the germline V gene (reference sequence).

V gene TRBV4-2 combines with J gene TRBJ1-4; D not resolved. V was pared by 0 bases and J by 5 bases, with 10 bases between. The CDR3 sequence is 15 residues long. Germline CDR1 and CDR2: LGHNA and YNFKEQ. The CDR3 here is CASSQDSSKNEKLFF. CDR3 coding DNA: TGTGCCAGCAGCCAAGATAGTAGCAAAAATGAAAAACTGTTTTTT.

This clone has just one count. The chain employs TRBV12-3 or TRBV12-4 and TRBJ2-5, with unresolved D. Deletions cut 2 bases from V and 3 bases from J, with 7 bases between. This CDR3 spans 13 amino acids. CDR3 coding DNA: TGTGCCAGCAGTTTATTTGAGGAAGAGACCCAGTACTTC. It specifies CASSLFEEETQYF.

V is TRBV12-3 or TRBV12-4 and J is TRBJ1-3, with unresolved D. The CDR3 is made up of 13 amino acids. Trimming removed 5 bases at V and 4 bases at J, with 9 bases between. The CDR3 region has the DNA TGTGCCAGCAGTGGGAGTAGAGGAAACACCATATATTTT. Translated: CASSGSRGNTIYF.

The rearrangement uses TRBV29-1 and TRBJ1-3; TRBD1 matches at 7 bases. Germline V gives CDR1 SQVTM, CDR2 ANQGSEA. Losses at the gene ends were 7 bases for V and 0 bases for J; bases not matched to a gene: 6. The CDR3 spans 14 residues. The CDR3 reads CSGGQAGSGNTIYF. The CDR3 nucleotides read TGCAGCGGAGGACAGGCTGGCTCTGGAAACACCATATATTTT.

The V call is TRBV18, the J call TRBJ1-1; D is undetermined. This CDR3 is 15 amino acids long. Germline-derived CDR1 and CDR2 are KGHSH and LQKENI. V shed 0 bases and J shed 0 bases, with 8 bases lying between them. The CDR3 is CASSPPPGMNTEAFF. As DNA, the CDR3 is TGTGCCAGCTCACCACCCCCCGGGATGAACACTGAAGCTTTCTTT.

This rearrangement joins TRBV7-9 to TRBJ1-1, with D uncertain. The CDR3 has 13 amino acids. The germline gives CDR1 SEHNR, CDR2 FQNEAQ (reference sequence). V was clipped by 5 bases and J by 4 bases, with 11 bases between them. The CDR3 spells CASSPPRSTEAFF. The CDR3 nucleotides read TGTGCCAGCAGCCCCCCCCGGAGCACTGAAGCTTTCTTT.

The rearrangement joins TRBV19 to TRBJ2-1, with 10 bases that match TRBD2. V was pared by 0 bases and J by 6 bases, with 8 bases of the junction left unmatched. This CDR3 region has 17 residues. Germline V gene sequence: CDR1 LNHDA, CDR2 SQIVND (reference sequence). The CDR3 bases are TGTGCCAGTAGTATAGATTCCGGAGCGGGAGGGCGCAATGAGCAGTTCTTC. Residues: CASSIDSGAGGRNEQFF.

V usage is TRBV23-1 and J usage is TRBJ2-7, with a tentative D call TRBD1 (5 bases). TRBV23-1 is classed as an ORF, of uncertain function. The germline V and J ends were trimmed by 7 bases and 2 bases, with 9 bases remaining between them. The CDR3 length is 12 residues. The CDR3 here is CASTDRTYEQYF. For the CDR3, the DNA is TGCGCCAGCACCGACAGAACCTACGAGCAGTACTTC.

The chain links TRBV13 to TRBJ2-1; maybe TRBD1 (6 bases). CDR3 length equals 16 residues. Germline-derived CDR1 and CDR2 are PRHDT and FYEKMQ (reference sequence). V was clipped by 6 bases and J by 0 bases, with 15 bases between them. The CDR3 coding sequence is TGTGCCAGCAGTTTCGACAGGACGAGCTCCTACAATGAGCAGTTCTTC. Protein sequence: CASSFDRTSSYNEQFF.

The chain links TRBV5-1 to TRBJ2-1; 10 bases are a match to TRBD2. Germline trimming cut 5 bases from V and 6 bases from J; bases unmatched to any gene: 8. This CDR3 spans 15 amino acids. Germline lookup yields CDR1 SGHRS and CDR2 YFSETQ. DNA of the CDR3: TGCGCCAGCAGTTCCGGACTAGCGGTCCCCAATGAGCAGTTCTTC. Its protein product is CASSSGLAVPNEQFF.

There are a few counts of this clone. The CDR3 loop is CATSVRTRDRVTQGGNQPQHF. The CDR3 DNA reads TGTGCCACCAGTGTCAGAACCCGGGACAGGGTCACCCAAGGGGGCAATCAGCCCCAGCATTTT. V is TRBV24-1 and J is TRBJ1-5; 9 bases are a match to TRBD1. There are 21 residues in the CDR3. The germline gives CDR1 KGHDR, CDR2 SFDVKD. Losses at the gene ends were 5 bases for V and 2 bases for J; bases not matched to a gene: 21.

The chain combines TRBV3-1 (or the pseudogene TRBV3-2) with TRBJ2-7; D is ambiguous. Germline V gene lookup returns CDR1 LGHDT and CDR2 YNNKEL (reference sequence). Trimming stripped 0 bases from V and 3 bases from J, with 6 bases between. The CDR3 spans 13 residues. CDR3 sequence: CASSQDAYYEQYF. The CDR3 nucleotides read TGTGCCAGCAGCCAAGATGCCTACTACGAGCAGTACTTC.

This clone was seen many times. This chain uses TRBV6-5 with TRBJ1-2; D possibly corresponds to TRBD1 (5 bases). The germline V gene encodes CDR1 MNHEY and CDR2 SVGAGI. The CDR3 totals 13 residues. Trimming removed 6 bases at V and 2 bases at J, with 10 bases between. The CDR3 sequence is CASSRAPNYGYTF. The CDR3, as DNA: TGTGCCAGCAGCAGGGCTCCCAACTATGGCTACACCTTC.

The gene calls are TRBV2 and TRBJ1-5; the D gene is possibly TRBD1 (5 bases). Looked up from germline, CDR1 is SNHLY and CDR2 is FYNNEI. CDR3 length: 12 residues. V lost 6 bases and J lost 3, with 6 bases in between. The CDR3 is CASRDTNQPQHF. The DNA for the CDR3 is TGTGCCAGCAGGGACACCAATCAGCCCCAGCATTTT. Full variable domain (outside the CDR3, taken from reference TRBV2 and TRBJ1-5): EPEVTQTPSHQVTQMGQEVILRCVPISNHLYFYWYRQILGQKVEFLVSFYNNEISEKSEIFDDQFSVERPDGSNFTLKIRSTKLEDSAMYFCASRDTNQPQHFGDGTRLSIL.

The chain has TRBV25-1 and TRBJ1-2; D unclear. V was cut by 3 bases and J by 8 bases, with 16 bases left in between. Germline assignment: CDR1 MGHDK and CDR2 SYGVNS. The CDR3 length is 14 residues. Written as DNA, the CDR3 is TGTGCCAGCAGTGAGGGCCCCTATGCGGGGGGCTACACCTTC. Translation gives CASSEGPYAGGYTF.

The V call is TRBV2, the J call TRBJ2-5, with 9 nucleotides matching TRBD2. The V gene's germline CDR1 is SNHLY and CDR2 FYNNEI. The CDR3 has 16 amino acids. Trimming removed 6 bases from V and 2 bases from J; junction bases left unmatched: 10. In DNA form, the CDR3 reads TGTGCCAGCAGGGGTCAGCGGGGGGCTCCACAAGAGACCCAGTACTTC. This sequence encodes CASRGQRGAPQETQYF.

V is TRBV19 and J is TRBJ1-2; TRBD1 matches 8 bases. This CDR3 comprises 14 residues. Per germline, CDR1 LNHDA and CDR2 SQIVND (reference sequence). V trimming: 6 bases; J trimming: 7 bases; junction bases outside the gene matches: 10. The CDR3 protein is CASRTPGQDIGYTF. In nucleotides, the CDR3 is TGTGCCAGTAGAACACCGGGACAGGATATTGGCTACACCTTC.

This rearrangement joins TRBV19 to TRBJ1-1; D ambiguous. The CDR3 is made up of 14 amino acids. Trimming cost V 5 bases and J 0 bases, with 10 bases left between them. Germline CDR1 is LNHDA and CDR2 is SQIVND (reference sequence). CDR3 nucleotide sequence: TGTGCCAGTAGTGTGCAGTTCATGAACACTGAAGCTTTCTTT. Translating gives CASSVQFMNTEAFF.

This clone was recorded a few times. This sequence joins TRBV5-1 and TRBJ2-1; 7 nucleotides align to TRBD1. The trim removed 4 bases at V and 4 bases at J, leaving 5 bases unmatched. The CDR3 loop spans 14 amino acids. CDR1 SGHRS and CDR2 YFSETQ come from the germline V gene. CDR3 loop: CASSTTGQYNEQFF. CDR3 DNA: TGCGCCAGCAGCACCACGGGACAGTACAATGAGCAGTTCTTC.

The chain's CDR3 is CASSSGLAGGAYEQYF. The CDR3 nucleotides read TGTGCCAGCAGTTCGGGACTAGCGGGAGGCGCCTACGAGCAGTACTTC. The chain combines TRBV13 with TRBJ2-7, with 15 bases aligning to TRBD2. The length of the CDR3 is 16 residues. Germline values: CDR1 PRHDT, CDR2 FYEKMQ (reference sequence). V was clipped by 6 bases and J by 2 bases; unmatched bases: 5.

This clone has only a few counts. This sequence joins TRBV5-1 and TRBJ1-1; 11 bases match TRBD1. Germline assignment: CDR1 SGHRS and CDR2 YFSETQ. The CDR3 is 19 residues long. V lost 3 bases and J lost 3; bases outside the gene matches: 16. This CDR3 is CASSSKPGQGVMRDTEAFF. For the CDR3, the DNA is TGCGCCAGCAGCTCAAAACCGGGACAGGGGGTGATGAGGGACACTGAAGCTTTCTTT.

The chain carries TRBV6-5 and TRBJ2-7, with 7 bases fitting TRBD1. Unmatched junction bases numbered 10, after V lost 8 bases and J lost 3 bases. CDR1 and CDR2 (germline): MNHEY, SVGAGI. This CDR3 has 14 residues. CDR3 coding DNA: TGTGCCAGCGGACCGTACAGGGGTGACTACGAGCAGTACTTC. Translation: CASGPYRGDYEQYF.

V gene TRBV5-4 combines with J gene TRBJ1-1, with a possible D match to TRBD1 (6 bases). Germline V lookup: CDR1 SGHNT, CDR2 YYREEE (reference sequence). This CDR3 contains 15 residues. Trimming shortened V by 0 bases and J by 8 bases, and 17 bases separated the two germline ends. CDR3 sequence reads: CASSLDSTGYREAFF. CDR3 DNA: TGTGCCAGCAGCTTGGATTCCACAGGGTACCGCGAAGCTTTCTTT.

This clone turned up a few times. CDR3 sequence (DNA): TGTGCCTGGAGCAGACAGGGTGGAATAGGCTACACCTTC. It specifies CAWSRQGGIGYTF. This chain uses TRBV30 with TRBJ1-2; 7 nucleotides match TRBD1. With 3 bases clipped from V and 8 bases from J, the junction kept 9 bases outside the gene matches. This CDR3 region has 13 residues. In germline, CDR1 is GTSNPN, CDR2 SVGIG (reference sequence).

The V call is TRBV24-1, the J call TRBJ1-2; D unclear. CDR1 is KGHDR and CDR2 is SFDVKD in the germline V gene. V dropped 5 bases and J dropped 5 bases, with 14 bases sitting between them. The CDR3 runs to 14 residues. CDR3 DNA: TGTGCCACCAGTGCGAATTCTGCGGGGTATGGCTACACCTTC. It codes for CATSANSAGYGYTF.

The genes are TRBV2 and TRBJ2-5; possibly TRBD1 for D (5 bases). This CDR3 spans 14 amino acids. V lost 3 bases and J lost 1, with 9 bases in between. The germline V gene has CDR1 SNHLY and CDR2 FYNNEI. The chain's CDR3 is CASSEQGLQETQYF. DNA of the CDR3: TGTGCCAGCAGTGAGCAGGGTCTCCAAGAGACCCAGTACTTC. Based on the CDR3 plus reference TRBV2 and TRBJ2-5, the full variable domain is EPEVTQTPSHQVTQMGQEVILRCVPISNHLYFYWYRQILGQKVEFLVSFYNNEISEKSEIFDDQFSVERPDGSNFTLKIRSTKLEDSAMYFCASSEQGLQETQYFGPGTRLLVL.